These T cell receptor beta chains were read from a single sample in a study of OX40 agonist ivuxolimab in advanced cancers. The table came from immunoSEQ multiplex PCR; TCRdb's copy has only in-frame clones and leaves some out. The data show about 68,000 clones, with 83% seen just once and 1.4% held by the top ten. Sequences were derived from CD4+ or CD8+ T cells sorted from blood, sampled in a trial of the OX40 agonist ivuxolimab. These receptors were collected from an adult with an advanced solid tumor such as melanoma, head and neck, liver or kidney cancer. Each CDR3 is given with its conserved first and last residue. The D gene is left open where the match is weak. Where a row states a size, it is once, few, many or the class of an expanded clone; other rows omit it.

J,V,size,D,CDR3,DNA
TRBJ2-5,TRBV5-1,-,-,CASRPSRSGAATQYF,TGCGCCAGCAGGCCGAGCCGGTCGGGGGCGGCGACCCAGTACTTC
TRBJ1-1,TRBV5-1,once,-,CASSIDSTNTEAFF,TGCGCCAGCAGCATAGACAGTACGAACACTGAAGCTTTCTTT
TRBJ2-7,TRBV18,few,-,CASSPYGLYEQYF,TGTGCCAGCTCACCATATGGGTTGTACGAGCAGTACTTC
TRBJ2-5,TRBV5-1,-,-,CASSPGGGVETQYF,TGCGCCAGCAGCCCGGGTGGGGGTGTGGAGACCCAGTACTTC
TRBJ2-7,TRBV9,-,-,CASSVEDRSSYEQYF,TGTGCCAGCAGCGTAGAAGACAGGAGCTCCTACGAGCAGTACTTC
TRBJ2-3,TRBV10-3,-,-,CAISESTWGTDTQYF,TGTGCCATCAGTGAGTCGACATGGGGCACAGATACGCAGTATTTT
TRBJ1-2,TRBV10-3,-,-,CAISDRGLGYGYTF,TGTGCCATCAGTGACCGGGGTTTGGGCTATGGCTACACCTTC
TRBJ1-4,TRBV2,few,-,CASSDLRSGEEKLFF,TGTGCCAGCAGTGATCTCAGGTCAGGGGAGGAAAAACTGTTTTTT
TRBJ1-6,TRBV12-5,few,-,CASGLGQDTWSSYNSPLHF,TGTGCTAGTGGTTTGGGACAGGACACTTGGAGCTCCTATAATTCACCCCTCCACTTT
TRBJ1-5,TRBV6-1,-,-,CASSTGVSNQPQHF,TGTGCCAGCAGTACCGGGGTCAGCAATCAGCCCCAGCATTTT
TRBJ1-5,TRBV10-3,-,TRBD1,CAISGQGAGQPQHF,TGTGCCATCAGTGGTCAGGGGGCGGGTCAGCCCCAGCATTTT
TRBJ2-7,TRBV6-6,-,-,CASSYSIVSTYEQYF,TGTGCCAGCAGTTACTCGATAGTTTCGACCTACGAGCAGTACTTC
TRBJ2-2,TRBV5-1,-,-,CASSLATANTGELFF,TGCGCCAGCAGCTTGGCTACTGCGAACACCGGGGAGCTGTTTTTT
TRBJ1-1,TRBV5-6,-,TRBD1,CASSNRGMNTEAFF,TGTGCCAGCAGCAACAGGGGAATGAACACTGAAGCTTTCTTT
TRBJ1-5,TRBV6-5,-,TRBD1,CASRGTGGSHQPQHF,TGTGCCAGCAGGGGGACAGGGGGGTCTCATCAGCCCCAGCATTTT
TRBJ1-1,TRBV11-1,-,-,CASSSDRNTEAFF,TGTGCCAGCAGCTCGGACAGGAACACTGAAGCTTTCTTT
TRBJ2-2,TRBV7-9,-,-,CASSAYREGYTGELFF,TGTGCCAGCAGCGCGTACAGGGAAGGTTACACCGGGGAGCTGTTTTTT
TRBJ2-3,TRBV29-1,-,-,CSVEDESLMGTDTQYF,TGCAGCGTTGAAGATGAGTCACTAATGGGCACAGATACGCAGTATTTT
TRBJ2-5,TRBV5-4,-,TRBD2,CASSLSGGYQETQYF,TGTGCCAGCAGCTTATCCGGGGGGTACCAAGAGACCCAGTACTTC
TRBJ2-5,TRBV14,once,TRBD2,CASSQASSGGTKETQYF,TGTGCCAGCAGCCAAGCGTCCAGCGGGGGGACCAAAGAGACCCAGTACTTC
TRBJ2-3,TRBV5-1,-,TRBD2,CASSRLAGKEDTQYF,TGCGCCAGCAGCCGACTAGCGGGAAAGGAGGATACGCAGTATTTT
TRBJ2-1,TRBV7-2,-,-,CASSLASDSYNEQFF,TGTGCCAGCAGCTTAGCAAGTGACAGCTACAATGAGCAGTTCTTC
TRBJ2-5,TRBV6-6,-,-,CASRGGGYQETQYF,TGTGCCAGCAGAGGGGGGGGGTACCAAGAGACCCAGTACTTC
TRBJ1-2,TRBV7-9,-,TRBD1,CASSSVGRDSSYGYTF,TGTGCCAGCAGCTCAGTGGGCCGGGACAGTTCCTATGGCTACACCTTC
TRBJ2-3,TRBV15,-,-,CATSTVGTDTQYF,TGTGCCACCAGCACTGTGGGGACAGATACGCAGTATTTT
TRBJ1-5,TRBV27,-,-,CASSPLNDPPQHF,TGTGCCAGCAGTCCACTGAACGATCCGCCCCAGCATTTT